The TCR beta chain under discussion was sequenced for a study of cytomegalovirus exposure and HLA in healthy donors (dated by TCRdb to the late 2010s). Background for the entire study: An earlier analysis of several hundred of the donors reported about 300 Gb of sequence data and 100 million to 120 million unique TCR beta sequences obtained from 150 million to 200 million T cells. An earlier analysis of 500 to 650 of the donors applied high-throughput TCR beta sequencing to assess whether each TCR beta V gene segment acted as functional or pseudogenic. Every repertoire in the discovery cohort had been generated on one and the same sequencing platform. To predict cytomegalovirus infection status, the study combined high-throughput TCR immunosequencing, statistical association of individual TCRs with disease status, and machine learning. A handful of DR-DQ haplotypes were handled as single units for association and clustering because linkage in the cohort was strong. A later genetic analysis used genome-wide SNP genotypes for about three fifths of the roughly 700 donors, treating that subset as a discovery cohort. In a later analysis, previously published TCR beta repertoires from about 670 donors were re-analyzed and high-resolution HLA genotyping was added so that TCR occurrence patterns could be studied. Roughly 310 gigabases of sequencing data and approximately 80 million unique TCR sequences were included in an early release covering 550 to 650 HLA-typed donors. Class I and class II HLA loci were covered by the typing at four-digit resolution. Among the roughly 380 genotyped donors, around 81% belonged to the genetic ancestry cluster associated with self-reported Caucasian donors. In the later analysis, no new phenotypic data were used to find candidate immune exposures; instead, reliance was placed on TCR beta sequences and their occurrence across donors. Donor age, sex, ethnicity and CMV serostatus were compiled together with the repertoire data. The study aimed to test whether cataloging public T cell receptors could reveal signatures of past pathogen exposure. Besides the first cohort of hundreds of subjects, a separate validation cohort made up of over a hundred different subjects was used. The study used immunosequencing to profile the T cell repertoires of about 670 subjects and linked those repertoires to cytomegalovirus serostatus. The number of typed donors differed by locus: about 620-640 for A, B, C, DRB1 and DQB1; 500 to 550 for DQA1; roughly 600 for DPA1; and about 450 for DPB1. Among several hundred genotyped donors of the cohort, an average of about 220,000 unique TCR beta nucleotide sequences was sequenced per donor, of which 15% to 20% were non-productive. The study at large found these results: Because the 87-base-pair reads could not distinguish some IMGT-functional V segments, including TRBV6-2 and TRBV6-3, those segments were excluded. In a later analysis, most CMV-associated TCR beta chains were found to appear HLA-restricted, with HLA associations seemingly driven largely by CMV exposure. The earlier analysis of about 600 of the donors excluded 15 to 20 rarely observed V segments, including chromosome 9 orphons, because counts were too low. According to a later analysis, parvovirus B19, influenza, CMV and Epstein-Barr virus appeared linked to several top co-occurrence clusters. The cohort was sequenced for TCR beta chains only, and without alpha or paired-chain data the features that could be detected were limited. In an earlier analysis of about 600 of the donors, most TCR beta V segments appeared in productive rearrangements about 87% or about 30% of the time, broadly matching IMGT annotations. CMV serostatus was the only immune exposure information available for the cohort. The classifier was reported to diagnose cytomegalovirus status with high specificity and sensitivity in both the original and validation cohorts. Linkage disequilibrium might explain the correlated functional status among segregating V segments, but an unknown experimental factor could not be ruled out. The authors suggested that the approach could potentially be generalized to other disease states and immunological phenotypes. The study gave a list of 150 to 200 TCR beta chains associated with cytomegalovirus. A cluster of highly shared sequence variants was judged likely to represent a technical artifact of the sequencing pipeline. At a false discovery rate of 0.05, a later analysis linked roughly 17,000 TCR beta sequences to specific HLA alleles. Most TCR sequences were observed very rarely across donors, whereas some public TCRs were present in many individuals. Presence/absence analyses assumed roughly uniform sequencing depth across donors, an assumption that may not hold. Assigning TCR associations to individual alleles was difficult when HLA alleles, especially DR and DQ, strongly co-occurred. An association between a missense DCLRE1C variant and V-gene and J-gene trimming of TCR beta chains was found in a later genetic analysis and replicated in an independent cohort. A later genetic analysis reported fewer N-insertions in productive TCRs among donors in an Asian-associated ancestry cluster than the roughly 720-donor mean. HLA typing was unavailable for some donors at each locus, so association tests used only the typed subset. In a later analysis, HLA-associated TCR beta chains were found to be more clonally expanded and to have lower generation probabilities than equally common non-associated chains. In a later analysis, TCR association rates were found to vary across HLA loci, with the most associated TCRs seen for DRB1 alleles and the fewest for HLA-C alleles. A few of the identified cytomegalovirus-associated TCR beta chains were confirmed in vitro to be specific for cytomegalovirus antigens. A further reported finding was that TCR beta sequences accurately predicted the HLA-A and HLA-B alleles for most subjects in the first cohort.

There are 15 amino acids in the CDR3, from cysteine to phenylalanine inclusive. The only DNA kept is the CDR3, 45 bases in frame from the first base. The germline V gene provides CDR1 SGDLS and CDR2 YYNGEE. Trimming takes 2 bases off V and 7 bases off J; junction bases not matched to a gene: 8. Comment on this clone: Its antigen remains undetermined. No base quality information exists; no much larger clone differs at one position.

The cohort was made up of 666 healthy bone marrow donors. All cohort members were sampled while nominally healthy, although unrecorded immune exposures were likely present. The donor tested CMV seronegative and was one of the 352 seronegative cohort members. Every donor gave a peripheral blood sample, and the peripheral blood mononuclear cells from that sample were used for TCR beta sequencing. The Qiagen DNeasy Blood Extraction Kit was used to extract genomic DNA from the blood cell samples. The library came from the immunoSEQ multiplex PCR assay. For the multiplex PCR, a mixture combining 60 forward primers for TCR Vbeta segments and 13 reverse primers for TCR Jbeta segments was used. The CDR3 region of rearranged TCR beta genes was amplified from genomic DNA with a multiplex PCR assay. The amplified TCR beta libraries were sequenced on the Illumina HiSeq System as 87-base-pair reads. As for the authors' bioinformatics: In a later analysis, about 80 million unique TCR beta chains were counted across the 500 to 850 repertoires, and about 10 million of these chains were shared by at least two donors. Raw reads were error-corrected and collapsed into unique sequences with a nearest-neighbor algorithm that merged closely related sequences to remove PCR and sequencing errors. Alignment of CDR3 sequences to IMGT reference sequences was used to assign V, D and J gene segments. Each retained sequence needed at least a six-nucleotide match to both a V gene segment and a J gene segment. A rearrangement counted as productive if the CDR3 had no stop codons and remained in frame with V and J, and every other rearrangement counted as non-productive. CDR3 was defined according to IMGT convention as the region running from the second conserved V-encoded cysteine to the conserved J-encoded phenylalanine. The earlier analysis of a few hundred of the donors excluded sequences that lacked an unambiguous match to a single V gene segment. In an earlier analysis of around 600 of the donors, V segments were called functional above 56.7% productive rearrangements and were called segregating when the between-donor standard deviation exceeded 5%. A statistical classification framework was built to diagnose cytomegalovirus status from the catalog of TCR beta chain sequences. In a later analysis, TCR nucleotide sequences were compared against IMGT/GENE-DB human TR gene sequences so that V and J genes could be assigned. The TCRdist pipeline was used in a later analysis to assign CDR3 sequences and most-parsimonious VDJ recombination scenarios. In a later analysis, every TCR beta chain was defined by the combination of its CDR3 amino acid sequence and its V-gene family, and reads without a unique V-gene family were dropped. A later analysis removed 500 to 650 highly shared, low-generation-probability nucleotide sequences to deal with suspected cross-contamination and a sequencing artifact. In a later analysis, a clonal expansion index for each public chain was calculated from normalized within-repertoire ranks of inferred template counts. A later analysis computed generation probabilities with a VDJ recombination model fitted to out-of-frame rearrangements, and checked the results against IGoR. Hypergeometric tests were used in a later analysis to score TCR-TCR, TCR-HLA and TCR-CMV co-occurrence, with a repertoire-size bias correction applied to the TCR pairs. In a later analysis, false discovery rates were estimated by permuting HLA or CMV assignments 20 times. In a later analysis, co-occurring TCRs were grouped using DBSCAN, and TCRdist sequence similarity was added for clustering within HLA-allele-positive subsets. Repertoires with fewer than 30,000 or more than 120,000 public chains, plus five repertoires with anomalous nucleotide sharing, were excluded from co-occurrence clustering. Held by TCRdb, this immuneACCESS table contains in-frame sequences only and omits some clones. Under half of the omission traces to an unresolved V gene where checked; the cause of the rest is unknown. V, J and clone size are taken as reported in that table, and D and trimming were inferred from the DNA itself. The sample table contains some 160,000 clones; only one count was recorded for roughly 80% of them. 2.5% of the sample belongs to the ten largest clones.

This receptor chain uses TRBV9 and TRBJ1-4; TRBD1 agrees with 7 junctional bases. The clonotype comes from a boy aged 2 to 9 in good health and CMV-seronegative. Material: PBMCs. The bases are TGTGCCAGCAGCGTTACAGGGGCCTTCGGTGAAAAACTGTTTTTT. Translated, it gives CASSVTGAFGEKLFF.